This T cell receptor beta chain stems from a study of T cell repertoires in cytomegalovirus infection (dated 2019 in TCRdb). General notes on the study: Because public TCR beta signatures pointed to carriage of CMV infection together with the matching HLA type, the HLA type of each donor mattered for the analysis.

CDR1 is given as LNHDA and CDR2 as SQIVND, both from the germline V gene (reference sequence). Measured from the cysteine to the phenylalanine, the CDR3 is 15 residues long. The DNA shown is the 45-base CDR3, in frame from base 1. The V and J ends are trimmed by 4 bases and 1 base, leaving 13 bases between them. Sequencing was performed on an Illumina HiSeq 1500. Starting from the raw public reads, TCRdb applied fastp trimming at Q25, assembled clones with MiXCR and retained in-frame beta chains. For every CDR3 protein sequence, its rows merge into one entry that carries the most common genes and DNA. This sample holds around 440,000 distinct CDR3 sequences; approximately 11% were observed only once. 9.5% to 13% of the sample is taken by the ten largest. This clonotype came up many times. Its antigen specificity is not known. Within one base of it there is no much larger clone, and no base qualities were kept.

Study-wide findings and limitations: The ex vivo response was dominated by HLA-C-restricted CMV-specific TCR beta clonotypes, which also provided the single most frequent clonotype in two of eight donors. Carriers of CMV infection plus the relevant HLA type were discriminated by the cumulative frequency of public TCR beta family members in the study cohort and in an independent 352-donor cohort.

The clonotype comes from a human donor in good health (CMV status not recorded). Some clones in this sample may be carry-over from other donors' samples. Material for sequencing was PBMCs. The sequence links TRBV19 to TRBJ2-5, with the D gene not clear enough to name. The CDR3 region: CASSTPGQPQETQYF. The DNA reads as follows: TGTGCCAGTAGTACGCCGGGCCAACCCCAAGAGACCCAGTACTTC.